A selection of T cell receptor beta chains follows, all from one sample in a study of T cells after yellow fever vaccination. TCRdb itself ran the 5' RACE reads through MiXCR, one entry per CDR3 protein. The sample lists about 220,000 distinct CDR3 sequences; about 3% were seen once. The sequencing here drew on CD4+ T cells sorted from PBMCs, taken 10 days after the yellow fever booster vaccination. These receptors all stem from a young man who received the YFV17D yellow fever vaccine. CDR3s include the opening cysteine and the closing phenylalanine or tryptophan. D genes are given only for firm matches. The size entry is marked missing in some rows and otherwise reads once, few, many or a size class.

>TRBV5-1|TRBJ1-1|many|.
TGCGCCAGCAGTTCTCCGGCTGGACAGCCCTCACTCATGAACACTGAAGCTTTCTTT
CASSSPAGQPSLMNTEAFF
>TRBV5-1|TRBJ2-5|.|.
TGCGCCAGCAGCTTGAATTCGGAGTTAAGAGGGGAGACCCAGTACTTC
CASSLNSELRGETQYF
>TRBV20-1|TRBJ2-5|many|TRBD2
TGCAGTGCTGAATTGAGCGGGGGGGCCGTGGAGACCCAGTACTTC
CSAELSGGAVETQYF
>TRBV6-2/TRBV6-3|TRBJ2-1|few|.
TGTGCCAGCAGTCCCTGGGACGGAAGCTCCTACAATGAGCAGTTCTTC
CASSPWDGSSYNEQFF
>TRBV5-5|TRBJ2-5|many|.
TGTGCCAGCAGCTTCGTACAGTGGGAAGAGACCCAGTACTTC
CASSFVQWEETQYF
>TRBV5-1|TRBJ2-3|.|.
TGCGCCAGCACCGGAGGGGGCTTTGGCACAGATACGCAGTATTTT
CASTGGGFGTDTQYF
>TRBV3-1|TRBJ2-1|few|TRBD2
TGTGCCAGCTGTCTGTCTAGCGGGGGGGGTGAGCAGTTCTTC
CASCLSSGGGEQFF
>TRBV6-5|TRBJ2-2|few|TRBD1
TGTGCCAGCAGTCGATGGACAGGGGACACCGGGGAGCTGTTTTTT
CASSRWTGDTGELFF
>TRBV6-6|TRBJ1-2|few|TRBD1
TGTGCCAGCGCTGACAGGGAGAACTATGGCTACACCTTC
CASADRENYGYTF
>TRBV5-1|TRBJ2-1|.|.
TGCGCCAGCAGCTCTACAGGGTCCGGGGATGAGCAGTTCTTC
CASSSTGSGDEQFF
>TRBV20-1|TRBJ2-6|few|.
TGCAGTGCTATCGACAGGCAATACTCTGGGGCCAACGTCCTGACTTTC
CSAIDRQYSGANVLTF
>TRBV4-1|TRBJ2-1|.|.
TGCGCCAGCAGCCAAGCCCCCAGGGAGCGGTTCTTC
CASSQAPRERFF
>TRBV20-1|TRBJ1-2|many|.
TGCAGTGCTAGAGTCCCACCGGACTCCGGCTATGGCTACACCTTC
CSARVPPDSGYGYTF
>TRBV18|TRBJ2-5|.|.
TGTGCCAGCTCACCACAAAGCGCGGAGACCCAGTACTTC
CASSPQSAETQYF
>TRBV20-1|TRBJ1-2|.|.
TGCAGTGCTTACGGGGAAGTAAGAGGGGGCTACACCTTC
CSAYGEVRGGYTF
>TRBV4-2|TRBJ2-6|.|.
TGTGCCAGCAGCCGAGCCTTGAGGGGGGCCAACGTCCTGACTTTC
CASSRALRGANVLTF
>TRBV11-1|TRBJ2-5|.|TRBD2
TGTGCCAGCAGCCCGGGGGACTACCGAGGGAAGACCCAGTACTTC
CASSPGDYRGKTQYF
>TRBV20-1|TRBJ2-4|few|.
TGCAGTGCTGAGGGTCCGCACTTAGCCAAAAACATTCAGTACTTC
CSAEGPHLAKNIQYF
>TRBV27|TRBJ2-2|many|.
TGTGCCAGCAGTTTGAGAGGGATCGGGGAGCTGTTTTTT
CASSLRGIGELFF
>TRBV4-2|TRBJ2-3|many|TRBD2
TGTGCCAGCAGCCAGGACGGGGGACTATCCCCCACAGATACGCAGTATTTT
CASSQDGGLSPTDTQYF
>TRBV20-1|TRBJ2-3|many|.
TGCAGTGCTAGAGATGGCCCGGGAACCACAGATACGCAGTATTTT
CSARDGPGTTDTQYF
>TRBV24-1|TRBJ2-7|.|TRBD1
TGTGCCACCTTTGGGCCGGACAGGGGAAGCGAGCAGTACTTC
CATFGPDRGSEQYF
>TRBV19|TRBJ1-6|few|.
TGTGCCAGTAGTATGGGCGGCTATAATTCACCCCTCCACTTT
CASSMGGYNSPLHF
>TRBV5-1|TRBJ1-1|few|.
TGCGCCAGCAGCTTTGGGGCGGGGGTCACTGAAGCTTTCTTT
CASSFGAGVTEAFF
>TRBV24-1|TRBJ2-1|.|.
TGTGCCACCAGTGACGACCAGGGCGAGTTCTTC
CATSDDQGEFF
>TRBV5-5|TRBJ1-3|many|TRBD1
TGTGCCAGCAGCTCGACCAGGGGGGGTAACACCATATATTTT
CASSSTRGGNTIYF
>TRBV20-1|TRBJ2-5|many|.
TGCAGTGCTCTAGACCGAGGGAGGGAGACCCAGTACTTC
CSALDRGRETQYF